This TCR beta chain was profiled in a study of tumor-infiltrating lymphocytes in primary liver carcinoma. Unsorted whole blood yielded the blood RNA, and germline DNA was also extracted. HBV chronically infected the treatment-naive patients. Preoperatively, peripheral blood was drawn, approximately 4 milliliters in total. TCR beta cDNA came from about 0.45 ug total RNA, primed with a constant-region primer. Three-round nested multiplex PCR performed with slightly modified ARM-PCR produced the TCR beta libraries. TCRdb fed the multiplex PCR reads into MiXCR, producing one record per CDR3 protein. The sample lists some 200,000 distinct CDR3 sequences, around three fifths occurring once. This clonotype was seen a single time. Sequencing was performed on peripheral blood. The clonotype comes from a woman aged 60-75 years with primary liver carcinoma and hepatitis B virus infection.

Here the CDR3 DNA reads TGTGCCGGCACCACTGAGACGGGCACTGAAGCTTTCTTT. Residues: CAGTTETGTEAFF. The chain combines TRBV6-1 with TRBJ1-1, with D unresolved. Germline CDR1 MNHNS, CDR2 SASEGT. Between the trimmed V and J ends, which lost 11 bases and 4 bases, there was a span of 17 bases. The CDR3 runs 13 residues.